Here is one TCR beta chain with its context. Its antigen is unidentified. Trimming shortened V by 0 bases and J by 4 bases, and 15 bases separated the two germline ends. The length of the CDR3 is 16 residues. CDR1 and CDR2 from the germline V gene are LGHNA and YNFKEQ. The sample is drawn from a study of blood T cells in healthy people across ages. Regarding the study as a whole: For the donors, CMV status was unknown and possibly confounded expanded clonotype changes.

The authors ran a second PCR of 7 to 11 cycles using a sample-barcoded 5' primer and a J-beta primer mix. TCRdb reprocessed the 5' RACE reads with MiXCR, giving one entry per CDR3 protein. In the table there are 1.8 million or so distinct CDR3 sequences, about two fifths of which are singletons. Every sample yielded at least 6.5 million isolated PBMCs. The source material was blood. This clonotype originated in a human donor in good health. The chain carries TRBV4-2 and TRBJ1-1; D is unresolved. The CDR3 protein is CASSQEMLGLGTEAFF. The CDR3 bases are TGTGCCAGCAGCCAAGAGATGCTGGGTTTGGGCACTGAAGCTTTCTTT.